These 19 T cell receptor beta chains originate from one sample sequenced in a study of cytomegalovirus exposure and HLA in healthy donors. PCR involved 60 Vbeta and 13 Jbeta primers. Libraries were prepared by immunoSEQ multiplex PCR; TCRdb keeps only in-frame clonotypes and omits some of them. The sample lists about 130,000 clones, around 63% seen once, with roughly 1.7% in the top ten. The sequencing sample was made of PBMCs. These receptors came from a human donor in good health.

The CDR3 DNA sequence: TGTGCCAGCAGTTTAGGGCAGAGGGATGGCTACACCTTC. It translates to CASSLGQRDGYTF. This chain uses TRBV28 with TRBJ1-2; D uncertain. CDR1 and CDR2 from the germline V gene are MDHEN and SYDVKM. The CDR3 runs 13 residues. Trimming shortened V by 2 bases and J by 6 bases, and 10 bases separated the two germline ends.

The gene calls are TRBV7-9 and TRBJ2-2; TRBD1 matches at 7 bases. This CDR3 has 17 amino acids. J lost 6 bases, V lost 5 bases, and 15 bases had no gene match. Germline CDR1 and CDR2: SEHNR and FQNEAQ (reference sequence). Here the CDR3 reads CASSRWTGRLRPGELFF. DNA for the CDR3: TGTGCCAGCAGCCGATGGACAGGTCGATTAAGGCCCGGGGAGCTGTTTTTT.

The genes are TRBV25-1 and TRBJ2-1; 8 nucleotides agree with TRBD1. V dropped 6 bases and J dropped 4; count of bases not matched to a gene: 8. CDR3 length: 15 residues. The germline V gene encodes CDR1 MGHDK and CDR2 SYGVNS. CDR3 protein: CASSETGGYYNEQFF. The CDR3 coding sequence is TGTGCCAGCAGCGAAACAGGGGGGTATTACAATGAGCAGTTCTTC.

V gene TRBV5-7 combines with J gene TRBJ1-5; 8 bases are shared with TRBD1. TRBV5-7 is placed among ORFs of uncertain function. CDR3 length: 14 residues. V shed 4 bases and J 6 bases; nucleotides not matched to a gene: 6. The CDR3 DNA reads TGTGCCAGCAGCCCGTCGGGGACAGGTCAGCCCCAGCATTTT. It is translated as CASSPSGTGQPQHF.

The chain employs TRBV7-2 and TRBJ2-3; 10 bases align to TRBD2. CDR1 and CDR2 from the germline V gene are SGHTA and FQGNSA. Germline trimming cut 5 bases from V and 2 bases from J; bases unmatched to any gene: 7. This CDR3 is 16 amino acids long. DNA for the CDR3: TGTGCCAGCAGCGGGCGGACTAGCGGCTACACAGATACGCAGTATTTT. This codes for CASSGRTSGYTDTQYF.

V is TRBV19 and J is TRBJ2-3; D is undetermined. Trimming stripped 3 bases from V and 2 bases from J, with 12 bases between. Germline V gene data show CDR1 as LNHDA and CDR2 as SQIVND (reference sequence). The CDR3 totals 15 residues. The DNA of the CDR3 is TGTGCCAGTAGTATGGCCCCGTACCCCACAGATACGCAGTATTTT. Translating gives CASSMAPYPTDTQYF.

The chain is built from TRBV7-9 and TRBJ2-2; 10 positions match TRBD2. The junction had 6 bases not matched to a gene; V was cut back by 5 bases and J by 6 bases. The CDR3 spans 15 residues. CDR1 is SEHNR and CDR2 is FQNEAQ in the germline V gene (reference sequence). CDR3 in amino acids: CASSEEREGPGELFF. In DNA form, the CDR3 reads TGTGCCAGCAGCGAGGAGCGGGAGGGCCCCGGGGAGCTGTTTTTT.

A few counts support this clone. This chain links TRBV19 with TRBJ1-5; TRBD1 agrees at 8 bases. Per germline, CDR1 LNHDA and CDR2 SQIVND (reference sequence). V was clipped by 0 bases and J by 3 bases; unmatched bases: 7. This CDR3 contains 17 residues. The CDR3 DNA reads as TGTGCCAGTAGTATAGATTCCGGGACAGGAAACAATCAGCCCCAGCATTTT. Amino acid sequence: CASSIDSGTGNNQPQHF.

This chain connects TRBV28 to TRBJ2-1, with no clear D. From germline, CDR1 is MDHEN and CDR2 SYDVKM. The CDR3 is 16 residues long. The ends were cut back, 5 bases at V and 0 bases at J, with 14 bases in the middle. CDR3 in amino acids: CASSPLPESSYNEQFF. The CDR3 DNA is TGTGCCAGCAGTCCCCTGCCGGAGAGCTCCTACAATGAGCAGTTCTTC.

CDR3 sequence reads: CASSLGLAGYYEQYF. The CDR3 DNA reads as TGCGCCAGCAGCTTGGGACTAGCGGGTTACTACGAGCAGTACTTC. The chain recombines TRBV5-1 with TRBJ2-7; the match to TRBD2 covers 10 bases. CDR1 is SGHRS and CDR2 is YFSETQ in the germline V gene. CDR3 size: 15 residues. The junction had 3 bases not matched to a gene; V was cut back by 0 bases and J by 3 bases.

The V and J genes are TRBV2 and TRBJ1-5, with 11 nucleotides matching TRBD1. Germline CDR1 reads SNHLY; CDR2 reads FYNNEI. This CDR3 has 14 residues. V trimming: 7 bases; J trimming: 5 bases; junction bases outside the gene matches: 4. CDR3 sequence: CASTGDRGYQPQHF. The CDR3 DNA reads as TGTGCCAGCACCGGGGACAGGGGGTATCAGCCCCAGCATTTT. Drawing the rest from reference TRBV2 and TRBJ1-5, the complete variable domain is EPEVTQTPSHQVTQMGQEVILRCVPISNHLYFYWYRQILGQKVEFLVSFYNNEISEKSEIFDDQFSVERPDGSNFTLKIRSTKLEDSAMYFCASTGDRGYQPQHFGDGTRLSIL.

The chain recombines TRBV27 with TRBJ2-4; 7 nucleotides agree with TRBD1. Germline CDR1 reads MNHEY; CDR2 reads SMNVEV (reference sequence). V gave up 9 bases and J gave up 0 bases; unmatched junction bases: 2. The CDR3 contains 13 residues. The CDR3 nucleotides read TGTGCCAGTCGACAGGGAGCCAAAAACATTCAGTACTTC. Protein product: CASRQGAKNIQYF.

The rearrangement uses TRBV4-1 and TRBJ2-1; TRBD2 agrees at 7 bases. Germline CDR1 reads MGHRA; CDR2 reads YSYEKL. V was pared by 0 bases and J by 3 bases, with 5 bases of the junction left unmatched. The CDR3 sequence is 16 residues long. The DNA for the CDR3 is TGCGCCAGCAGCCAAGATTCCAGCGGGAACTACAATGAGCAGTTCTTC. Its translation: CASSQDSSGNYNEQFF.

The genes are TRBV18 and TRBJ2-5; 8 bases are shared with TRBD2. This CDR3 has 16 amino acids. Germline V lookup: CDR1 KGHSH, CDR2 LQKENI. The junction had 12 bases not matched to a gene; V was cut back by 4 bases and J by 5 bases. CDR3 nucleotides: TGTGCCAGCTCACTAACTCCGGGACTAGTGGGGGAGACCCAGTACTTC. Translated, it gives CASSLTPGLVGETQYF.

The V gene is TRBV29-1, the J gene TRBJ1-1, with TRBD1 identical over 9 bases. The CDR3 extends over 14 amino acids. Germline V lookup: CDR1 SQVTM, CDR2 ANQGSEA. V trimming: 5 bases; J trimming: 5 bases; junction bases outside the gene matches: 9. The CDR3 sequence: CSVKDRGRGTEAFF. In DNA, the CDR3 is TGCAGCGTTAAGGACAGGGGCCGGGGGACTGAAGCTTTCTTT. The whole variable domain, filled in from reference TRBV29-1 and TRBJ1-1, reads SAVISQKPSRDICQRGTSLTIQCQVDSQVTMMFWYRQQPGQSLTLIATANQGSEATYESGFVIDKFPISRPNLTFSTLTVSNMSPEDSSIYLCSVKDRGRGTEAFFGQGTRLTVV.

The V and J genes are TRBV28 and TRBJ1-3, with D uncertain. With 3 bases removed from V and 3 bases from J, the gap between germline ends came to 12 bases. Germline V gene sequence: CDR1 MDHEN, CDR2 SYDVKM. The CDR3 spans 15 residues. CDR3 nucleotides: TGTGCCAGCAGTTTCGGCGGTCCGGTTGGAAACACCATATATTTT. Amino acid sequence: CASSFGGPVGNTIYF.

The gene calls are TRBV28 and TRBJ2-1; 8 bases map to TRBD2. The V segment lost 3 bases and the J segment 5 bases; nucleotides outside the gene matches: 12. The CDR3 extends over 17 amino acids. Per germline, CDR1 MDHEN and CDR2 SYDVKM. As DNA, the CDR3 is TGTGCCAGCAGTTTTCCCCTACTAGCGGCAAAAAACAATGAGCAGTTCTTC. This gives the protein CASSFPLLAAKNNEQFF.

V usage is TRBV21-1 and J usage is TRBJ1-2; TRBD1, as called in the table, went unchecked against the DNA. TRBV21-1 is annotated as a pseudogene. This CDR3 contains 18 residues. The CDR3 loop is CASSKGDRGPAFNYGYTF. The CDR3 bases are TGTGCCAGCAGCAAAGGCGACAGGGGGCCTGCCTTCAACTATGGCTACACCTTC.

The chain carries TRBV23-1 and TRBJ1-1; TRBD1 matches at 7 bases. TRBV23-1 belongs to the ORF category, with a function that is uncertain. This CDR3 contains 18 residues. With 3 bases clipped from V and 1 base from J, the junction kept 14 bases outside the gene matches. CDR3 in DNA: TGCGCCAGCAGTCACCACCCGAGGTTTAGGACAGGGAACACTGAAGCTTTCTTT. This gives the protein CASSHHPRFRTGNTEAFF.